Following are 23 T cell receptor beta chains from one sample sequenced in a study of response to subunit inactivated influenza vaccine. TCRdb analysed the RT-PCR reads with MiXCR anew, one entry per CDR3 protein. The table has fewer than 400,000 distinct CDR3 sequences, 21% seen once. The sequences come from PBMCs from blood, collected about 20 months after vaccination. These TCRs come from a man between 50 and 69 years old who received an inactivated influenza vaccine.

At least ten counts were recorded for this clonotype. The rearrangement uses TRBV18 and TRBJ1-3; TRBD1 might be the D (5 bases). V lost 6 bases and J lost 0, with 9 bases in between. The CDR3 length is 14 residues. The germline CDR1 and CDR2 sequences are KGHSH and LQKENI. The CDR3 nucleotides are TGTGCCAGCTCGCCAGGGATCTCTGGAAACACCATATATTTT. This translates into CASSPGISGNTIYF. The whole variable domain, filled in from reference TRBV18 and TRBJ1-3, reads NAGVMQNPRHLVRRRGQEARLRCSPMKGHSHVYWYRQLPEEGLKFMVYLQKENIIDESGMPKERFSAEFPKEGPSILRIQQVVRGDSAAYFCASSPGISGNTIYFGEGSWLTVV.

The V call is TRBV5-1, the J call TRBJ2-7; 9 nucleotides align to TRBD2. The CDR3 extends over 14 amino acids. In germline, CDR1 is SGHRS, CDR2 YFSETQ. The ends lost 2 bases at V and 3 bases at J; junction bases unmatched: 3. CDR3 DNA: TGCGCCAGCAGCTTTAGTAGCGGGAGCTACGAGCAGTACTTC. Amino acid sequence: CASSFSSGSYEQYF.

The gene calls are TRBV5-6 and TRBJ2-1; TRBD2 might be the D (6 bases). The CDR3 is 14 amino acids. Trimming cost V 1 base and J 7 bases, with 12 bases left between them. The germline gives CDR1 SGHDT, CDR2 YYEEEE. The CDR3 sequence: CASSLTGVLNEQFF. CDR3 in DNA: TGTGCCAGCAGCTTGACGGGAGTCTTAAATGAGCAGTTCTTC.

This clonotype was counted between two and nine times. This chain links TRBV2 with TRBJ1-1; unclear D gene. There are 15 residues in the CDR3. Trimming cost V 1 base and J 0 bases, with 9 bases left between them. Germline loops: CDR1 SNHLY, CDR2 FYNNEI. In DNA, the CDR3 is TGTGCCAGCAGTGAAGTGGAGGAGTTGAACACTGAAGCTTTCTTT. Encoded protein: CASSEVEELNTEAFF. The full variable domain, completed using reference TRBV2 and TRBJ1-1, is EPEVTQTPSHQVTQMGQEVILRCVPISNHLYFYWYRQILGQKVEFLVSFYNNEISEKSEIFDDQFSVERPDGSNFTLKIRSTKLEDSAMYFCASSEVEELNTEAFFGQGTRLTVV.

This clonotype was seen many times. This chain joins TRBV13 and TRBJ2-7, with D uncertain. The CDR3 consists of 12 residues. V was trimmed by 3 bases and J by 5 bases, leaving 8 bases between them. The V gene's germline CDR1 is PRHDT and CDR2 FYEKMQ (reference sequence). CDR3 sequence reads: CASSLKYNEQYF. The DNA for the CDR3 is TGTGCCAGCAGCTTGAAGTATAACGAGCAGTACTTC.

This chain joins TRBV12-3 or TRBV12-4 and TRBJ2-7, with 9 bases that match TRBD1. This CDR3 contains 13 residues. Trimming at V came to 5 bases and at J to 6 bases, leaving 5 bases not matched to a gene. This CDR3 is CASSLQGAGEQYF. The CDR3 region has the DNA TGTGCCAGCAGTCTACAGGGGGCGGGCGAGCAGTACTTC.

The chain employs TRBV10-2 and TRBJ2-3, with a tentative D call TRBD1 (5 bases). With 7 bases removed from V and 11 bases from J, the gap between germline ends came to 16 bases. Germline V gene sequence: CDR1 WSHSY, CDR2 SAAADI. CDR3 length: 12 residues. CDR3 bases: TGCGCCAGCACTCCGACAGTGGGGATGCAGTATTTT. Protein sequence: CASTPTVGMQYF.

V usage is TRBV20-1 and J usage is TRBJ2-3, with 10 bases fitting TRBD2. CDR3 length equals 16 residues. Germline V gene sequence: CDR1 DFQATT, CDR2 SNEGSKA (reference sequence). V lost 5 bases to trimming and J lost 6 bases; unmatched junction nucleotides: 14. The CDR3 nucleotides read TGCAGTGCTTACACCCGGGTGCTAGCGGGAGCCGATACGCAGTATTTT. Its translation: CSAYTRVLAGADTQYF.

The chain recombines TRBV30 with TRBJ2-7, with 7 bases that match TRBD2. The germline gives CDR1 GTSNPN, CDR2 SVGIG (reference sequence). The CDR3 length is 13 residues. J gave up 4 bases and V 3 bases, and 6 bases lay outside the gene matches. CDR3 DNA sequence: TGTGCCTGGAGGCACCCGGGAGGTTACGAGCAGTACTTC. Amino acid sequence: CAWRHPGGYEQYF.

This clonotype was recorded many times. The genes are TRBV28 and TRBJ2-7; D call uncertain. The CDR3 contains 13 residues. Germline CDR1 and CDR2: MDHEN and SYDVKM. With 4 bases removed from V and 0 bases from J, the gap between germline ends came to 7 bases. The DNA for the CDR3 is TGTGCCAGCAGTTGGACGGGCTCCTACGAGCAGTACTTC. Encoded protein: CASSWTGSYEQYF.

This clonotype was seen a few times. The genes are TRBV6-2 or TRBV6-3 and TRBJ1-5; perhaps TRBD1 as D (5 bases). The V and J ends lost 8 bases and 4 bases respectively, with 12 bases between them. Germline CDR1 is MNHEY and CDR2 is SVGEGT. This CDR3 region has 13 residues. The CDR3 sequence is CASWGNSNQPQHF. The CDR3 DNA follows: TGTGCCAGCTGGGGGAATTCGAATCAGCCCCAGCATTTT.

In this sample, this clonotype turned up a few times. The chain employs TRBV19 and TRBJ1-1; D may be TRBD1 (5 bases). The CDR3 extends over 15 amino acids. Germline CDR1 and CDR2: LNHDA and SQIVND (reference sequence). V lost 6 bases to trimming and J lost 6 bases, with 20 bases between them. The CDR3 DNA sequence: TGTGCCAGTAGACTAGGAGCAGGGATTTCTTCTGAAGCTTTCTTT. Residues: CASRLGAGISSEAFF.

The V and J genes are TRBV7-2 and TRBJ1-2; the D gene is possibly TRBD1 (6 bases). The CDR3 consists of 16 residues. The V gene lost 4 bases and the J gene lost 0 bases, with 15 bases spanning the gap. Germline CDR1 reads SGHTA; CDR2 reads FQGNSA. CDR3 residues: CASSSRGQQANYGYTF. CDR3 sequence (DNA): TGTGCCAGCAGCTCTAGGGGACAACAAGCTAACTATGGCTACACCTTC. The full variable domain, its missing parts supplied by reference TRBV7-2 and TRBJ1-2, is GAGVSQSPSNKVTEKGKDVELRCDPISGHTALYWYRQSLGQGLEFLIYFQGNSAPDKSGLPSDRFSAERTGGSVSTLTIQRTQQEDSAVYLCASSSRGQQANYGYTFGSGTRLTVV.

This clonotype was observed at least ten times. V is TRBV6-2 or TRBV6-3 and J is TRBJ1-5; D remains unclear. CDR3 size: 14 residues. Deletions cut 6 bases from V and 6 bases from J, with 15 bases between. CDR1 and CDR2 (germline): MNHEY, SVGEGT. The CDR3 loop reads CASSLAGGRQPQHF. The CDR3 DNA reads as TGTGCCAGCAGCCTAGCGGGAGGGCGTCAGCCCCAGCATTTT.

This clonotype was found many times. The chain links TRBV7-3 to TRBJ1-1; D not resolved. Deletions cut 5 bases from V and 4 bases from J, with 20 bases between. CDR3 length: 16 residues. Germline assignment: CDR1 SGHTA and CDR2 FQGTGA. Written as DNA, the CDR3 is TGTGCCAGCAGCATTAACCCGGGATCAGCGGCCACTGAAGCTTTCTTT. Translated: CASSINPGSAATEAFF. The complete variable domain, with remaining parts taken from reference TRBV7-3 and TRBJ1-1, reads GAGVSQTPSNKVTEKGKYVELRCDPISGHTALYWYRQSLGQGPEFLIYFQGTGAADDSGLPNDRFFAVRPEGSVSTLKIQRTERGDSAVYLCASSINPGSAATEAFFGQGTRLTVV.

A few counts support this clonotype. The chain recombines TRBV7-8 with TRBJ1-1; D gene ambiguous. Deletions cut 1 base from V and 1 base from J, with 13 bases between. Germline V gives CDR1 SGHVS, CDR2 FQNEAQ. This CDR3 is built from 16 residues. CDR3 bases: TGTGCCAGCAGCTTAGGGGAAGGAGGATGGAACACTGAAGCTTTCTTT. Amino acids: CASSLGEGGWNTEAFF.

This clonotype occurred a few times. J is TRBJ2-1 and V is TRBV7-2; 8 bases are a match to TRBD1. Germline CDR1 SGHTA, CDR2 FQGNSA. The ends lost 7 bases at V and 5 bases at J; junction bases unmatched: 7. The CDR3 is 14 residues long. For the CDR3, the DNA is TGTGCCAGCAACAACAGGGGGATCGACAATGAGCAGTTCTTC. This codes for CASNNRGIDNEQFF. Full variable domain (rest looked up from reference TRBV7-2 and TRBJ2-1): GAGVSQSPSNKVTEKGKDVELRCDPISGHTALYWYRQSLGQGLEFLIYFQGNSAPDKSGLPSDRFSAERTGGSVSTLTIQRTQQEDSAVYLCASNNRGIDNEQFFGPGTRLTVL.

A few counts support this clonotype. The chain combines TRBV18 with TRBJ2-5; no reliable D call. Germline loops: CDR1 KGHSH, CDR2 LQKENI. The CDR3 loop spans 14 amino acids. Trimming took 2 bases from V and 2 from J, leaving 9 bases between them. CDR3 protein: CASSPRAVQETQYF. Written as DNA, the CDR3 is TGTGCCAGCTCACCAAGGGCAGTGCAAGAGACCCAGTACTTC.

The rearrangement links TRBV5-1 to TRBJ1-5, with 9 bases lining up with TRBD1. This CDR3 is 15 amino acids long. V shed 3 bases and J 3 bases; nucleotides not matched to a gene: 4. CDR1 and CDR2 (germline): SGHRS, YFSETQ. The CDR3 reads CASSWTGDNNQPQHF. The DNA for the CDR3 is TGCGCCAGCAGCTGGACAGGGGATAACAATCAGCCCCAGCATTTT.

This sequence joins TRBV20-1 and TRBJ2-1; 10 positions match TRBD1. With V trimmed by 0 bases and J by 5 bases, 7 bases remained unmatched. Germline V gene lookup returns CDR1 DFQATT and CDR2 SNEGSKA (reference sequence). The length of the CDR3 is 16 residues. CDR3 region: CSARDRDRGPNNEQFF. The CDR3 DNA sequence: TGCAGTGCTAGAGATCGGGACAGGGGACCGAACAATGAGCAGTTCTTC.

This clonotype was seen many times. This sequence joins TRBV10-3 and TRBJ1-5; 11 nucleotides align to TRBD1. V lost 10 bases and J lost 6; bases outside the gene matches: 11. This CDR3 region has 15 residues. Germline V gene data show CDR1 as ENHRY and CDR2 as SYGVKD. This CDR3 is CATRGTGGSGQPQHF. The CDR3 DNA reads TGTGCCACCCGAGGGACAGGGGGAAGTGGTCAGCCCCAGCATTTT.

This rearrangement joins TRBV5-1 to TRBJ2-3; maybe TRBD2 (6 bases). Germline values: CDR1 SGHRS, CDR2 YFSETQ. The V end lost 0 bases, the J end lost 6 bases, and 11 bases lay between the germline ends. This CDR3 is built from 14 residues. The CDR3 loop is CASSLERAWDTQYF. For the CDR3, the DNA is TGCGCCAGCAGCTTGGAGCGGGCGTGGGATACGCAGTATTTT.

This clonotype was picked up a small number of times. The chain uses TRBV6-5 and TRBJ1-5, with D unclear. V was trimmed by 0 bases and J by 4 bases, leaving 13 bases between them. Germline lookup yields CDR1 MNHEY and CDR2 SVGAGI. CDR3 size: 16 residues. The chain's CDR3 is CASSYSMGKGNQPQHF. The DNA for the CDR3 is TGTGCCAGCAGTTACTCGATGGGCAAGGGTAATCAGCCCCAGCATTTT.